The rows below give T cell receptor beta chains drawn from one sample of a study. MiXCR, applied by TCRdb to the RT-PCR reads, yields one record per CDR3 protein. The sample shows 650,000 to 800,000 distinct CDR3 sequences, 14% of them seen only once. Sequencing input: memory CD4+ T cells from blood. The receptor source for this set is a female donor in good health, serving as a healthy control. Each CDR3 is given with its conserved first and last residue. The order of the fields is J gene, clone size, D gene, V gene, CDR3 DNA, CDR3 protein. A D gene is named only where the DNA matches it firmly. Clone size is shown for a subset of rows, as once, few, many or a class of expanded clone.

TRBJ2-1	few	TRBD2	TRBV30	TGTGCCTGGTCTAGCGGCTCGGAGAATGAGCAGTTCTTC	CAWSSGSENEQFF
TRBJ2-7	many	TRBD1	TRBV4-3	TGCGCCAGCAGCCACCTCATTTCCGGGACAGGGCTCTACGAGCAGTACTTC	CASSHLISGTGLYEQYF
TRBJ1-1	many	.	TRBV20-1	TGCAGTGCGCACTACTCCCCGCGGAACACTGAAGCTTTCTTT	CSAHYSPRNTEAFF
TRBJ1-2	few	.	TRBV15	TGTGCCACCAGCAGAGATTTGGGTGGCTACACCTTC	CATSRDLGGYTF
TRBJ1-1	.	.	TRBV9	TGTGCCAGCAACAAAGCCGAAGATGGCACTGAAGCTTTCTTT	CASNKAEDGTEAFF
TRBJ2-3	many	TRBD1	TRBV5-1	TGCGCCACCACGGACAGGAGCACAGATACGCAGTATTTT	CATTDRSTDTQYF
TRBJ2-3	few	TRBD2	TRBV5-1	TGCGCCAGCAACCCGCGGGAGTTTACGGATACGCAGTATTTT	CASNPREFTDTQYF
TRBJ1-1	many	.	TRBV18	TGTGCCAGCTCGCCGGGGACATCGAACACTGAAGCTTTCTTT	CASSPGTSNTEAFF
TRBJ2-2	few	.	TRBV7-6	TGTGCCAGCAGCTTAGAAGTCCTAGGGCGTACGAACACCGGGGAGCTGTTTTTT	CASSLEVLGRTNTGELFF
TRBJ1-4	few	.	TRBV24-1	TGTGCCACCAGTGATATGCGAAATGAAAAACTGTTTTTT	CATSDMRNEKLFF
TRBJ2-7	.	TRBD2	TRBV6-2/TRBV6-3	TGTGCCAGCAGGGGGACTAGCGGACGACTCTACGAGCAGTACTTC	CASRGTSGRLYEQYF
TRBJ1-1	many	.	TRBV5-1	TGCGCCAGCAGCTTCGAGGGGGGAAACACTGAAGCTTTCTTT	CASSFEGGNTEAFF
TRBJ1-3	.	TRBD1	TRBV10-3	TGTGCCATCAGGGACAGGGCCGGAAACACCATATATTTT	CAIRDRAGNTIYF
TRBJ1-2	.	TRBD1	TRBV12-5	TGTGCTAGTGGCACCCAGACAGGGTATGGCTACACCTTC	CASGTQTGYGYTF
TRBJ2-7	.	.	TRBV11-1	TGTGCCAGCAGCTTAGAGGTTCGGGGTGAGCAGTACTTC	CASSLEVRGEQYF
TRBJ2-7	few	.	TRBV10-3	TGTGCCATCAGCCGGGGGTCTGGGTACGAGCAGTACTTC	CAISRGSGYEQYF
TRBJ2-1	many	.	TRBV5-1	TGCGCCAGCAGACCCGGGGTTTTGAGCTCCTACAATGAGCAGTTCTTC	CASRPGVLSSYNEQFF
TRBJ1-2	.	TRBD1	TRBV28	TGTGCCAGCAGGGGGGACAGCCGATCTGGCTACACCTTC	CASRGDSRSGYTF